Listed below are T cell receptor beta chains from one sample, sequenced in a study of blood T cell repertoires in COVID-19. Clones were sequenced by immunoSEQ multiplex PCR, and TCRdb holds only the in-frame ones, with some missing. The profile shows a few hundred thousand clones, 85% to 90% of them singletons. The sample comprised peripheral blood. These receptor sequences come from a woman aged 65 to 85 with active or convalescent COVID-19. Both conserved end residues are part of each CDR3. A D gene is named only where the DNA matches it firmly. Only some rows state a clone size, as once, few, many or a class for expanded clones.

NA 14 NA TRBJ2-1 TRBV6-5 TGTGCCGGCGGGAAAGTGAGCTCCTACAATGAGCAGTTCTTC CAGGKVSSYNEQFF
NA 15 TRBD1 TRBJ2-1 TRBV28 TGTGCCAGCAGTTCCCCTGGGACAGGGGGACGTGAGCAGTTCTTC CASSSPGTGGREQFF
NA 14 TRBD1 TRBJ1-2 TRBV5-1 TGCGCCAGCAGCACGTCCGGGACAGAGTATGGCTACACCTTC CASSTSGTEYGYTF
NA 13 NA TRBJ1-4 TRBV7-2 TGTGCCAGCAGCAACACCGGGACATCAAAACTGTTTTTT CASSNTGTSKLFF
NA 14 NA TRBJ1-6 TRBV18 TGTGCCAGCTCCTCCCAGGGGACTAATTCACCCCTCCACTTT CASSSQGTNSPLHF
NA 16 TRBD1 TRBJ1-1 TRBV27 TGTGCCAGCAGTTCGCCGCCTGACAGGGGAATCACTGAAGCTTTCTTT CASSSPPDRGITEAFF
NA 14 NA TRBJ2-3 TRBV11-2 TGTGCCAGCAGCTTAGGGGCCAGCACAGATACGCAGTATTTT CASSLGASTDTQYF
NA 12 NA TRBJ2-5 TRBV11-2 TGTGCCAGCAGCTTATCAGAGGTACTCCAGTACTTC CASSLSEVLQYF
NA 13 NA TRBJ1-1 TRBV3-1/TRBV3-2 TGTGCCAGCAGCCAGACAGGGAACACTGAAGCTTTCTTT CASSQTGNTEAFF
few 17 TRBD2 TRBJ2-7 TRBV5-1 TGCGCCAGCAGCTTGTCTAGCGGGGGGTCTGCGACCTACGAGCAGTACTTC CASSLSSGGSATYEQYF
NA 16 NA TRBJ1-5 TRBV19 TGTGCCAGTAGTACGGGTGGGGGGATTGGTAATCAGCCCCAGCATTTT CASSTGGGIGNQPQHF
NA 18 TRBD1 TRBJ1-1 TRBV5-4 TGTGCCAGCAGCCTCCCCGGGACAGGGACCCTCCCGAACACTGAAGCTTTCTTT CASSLPGTGTLPNTEAFF
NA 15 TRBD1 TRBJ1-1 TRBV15 TGTGCCACCAGCAGAGAAGGGGGCGCGGAAACTGAAGCTTTCTTT CATSREGGAETEAFF
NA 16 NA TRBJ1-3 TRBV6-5 TGTGCCAGCAGTTACTCGATGGGCCAGCCTGGAAACACCATATATTTT CASSYSMGQPGNTIYF
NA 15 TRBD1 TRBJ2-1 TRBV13 TGTGCCAGCAGACACACAGGGGGCACCTACAATGAGCAGTTCTTC CASRHTGGTYNEQFF
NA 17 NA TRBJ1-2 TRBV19 TGTGCCAGTAGTATAGATTCATCCCGGGACACAAGCTATGGCTACACCTTC CASSIDSSRDTSYGYTF
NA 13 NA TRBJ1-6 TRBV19 TGTGCCAGTAGTATACAGGGGCATTCACCCCTCCACTTT CASSIQGHSPLHF
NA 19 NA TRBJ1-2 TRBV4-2 TGTGCCAGCAGCCTAATCCCGGGACATCGTCCGTCGTTTAACTATGGCTACACCTTC CASSLIPGHRPSFNYGYTF
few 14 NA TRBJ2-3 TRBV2 TGTGCCAGCGGTTCCCCCCAGCGTCAAGATACGCAGTATTTT CASGSPQRQDTQYF
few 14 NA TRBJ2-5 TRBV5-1 TGCGCCAGCAGCCCCGTCCAGGGAAAAGAGACCCAGTACTTC CASSPVQGKETQYF
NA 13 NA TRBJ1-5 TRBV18 TGTGCCAGCTCACCTCCGGGCGGGGGGCCCCAGCATTTT CASSPPGGGPQHF
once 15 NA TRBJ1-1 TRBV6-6 TGTGCCAGCAGTTACTCAAAACAGCCGAACACTGAAGCTTTCTTT CASSYSKQPNTEAFF
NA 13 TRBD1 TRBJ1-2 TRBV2 TGTGCCAGCAGTGAACAGGGGGCTTATGGCTACACCTTC CASSEQGAYGYTF